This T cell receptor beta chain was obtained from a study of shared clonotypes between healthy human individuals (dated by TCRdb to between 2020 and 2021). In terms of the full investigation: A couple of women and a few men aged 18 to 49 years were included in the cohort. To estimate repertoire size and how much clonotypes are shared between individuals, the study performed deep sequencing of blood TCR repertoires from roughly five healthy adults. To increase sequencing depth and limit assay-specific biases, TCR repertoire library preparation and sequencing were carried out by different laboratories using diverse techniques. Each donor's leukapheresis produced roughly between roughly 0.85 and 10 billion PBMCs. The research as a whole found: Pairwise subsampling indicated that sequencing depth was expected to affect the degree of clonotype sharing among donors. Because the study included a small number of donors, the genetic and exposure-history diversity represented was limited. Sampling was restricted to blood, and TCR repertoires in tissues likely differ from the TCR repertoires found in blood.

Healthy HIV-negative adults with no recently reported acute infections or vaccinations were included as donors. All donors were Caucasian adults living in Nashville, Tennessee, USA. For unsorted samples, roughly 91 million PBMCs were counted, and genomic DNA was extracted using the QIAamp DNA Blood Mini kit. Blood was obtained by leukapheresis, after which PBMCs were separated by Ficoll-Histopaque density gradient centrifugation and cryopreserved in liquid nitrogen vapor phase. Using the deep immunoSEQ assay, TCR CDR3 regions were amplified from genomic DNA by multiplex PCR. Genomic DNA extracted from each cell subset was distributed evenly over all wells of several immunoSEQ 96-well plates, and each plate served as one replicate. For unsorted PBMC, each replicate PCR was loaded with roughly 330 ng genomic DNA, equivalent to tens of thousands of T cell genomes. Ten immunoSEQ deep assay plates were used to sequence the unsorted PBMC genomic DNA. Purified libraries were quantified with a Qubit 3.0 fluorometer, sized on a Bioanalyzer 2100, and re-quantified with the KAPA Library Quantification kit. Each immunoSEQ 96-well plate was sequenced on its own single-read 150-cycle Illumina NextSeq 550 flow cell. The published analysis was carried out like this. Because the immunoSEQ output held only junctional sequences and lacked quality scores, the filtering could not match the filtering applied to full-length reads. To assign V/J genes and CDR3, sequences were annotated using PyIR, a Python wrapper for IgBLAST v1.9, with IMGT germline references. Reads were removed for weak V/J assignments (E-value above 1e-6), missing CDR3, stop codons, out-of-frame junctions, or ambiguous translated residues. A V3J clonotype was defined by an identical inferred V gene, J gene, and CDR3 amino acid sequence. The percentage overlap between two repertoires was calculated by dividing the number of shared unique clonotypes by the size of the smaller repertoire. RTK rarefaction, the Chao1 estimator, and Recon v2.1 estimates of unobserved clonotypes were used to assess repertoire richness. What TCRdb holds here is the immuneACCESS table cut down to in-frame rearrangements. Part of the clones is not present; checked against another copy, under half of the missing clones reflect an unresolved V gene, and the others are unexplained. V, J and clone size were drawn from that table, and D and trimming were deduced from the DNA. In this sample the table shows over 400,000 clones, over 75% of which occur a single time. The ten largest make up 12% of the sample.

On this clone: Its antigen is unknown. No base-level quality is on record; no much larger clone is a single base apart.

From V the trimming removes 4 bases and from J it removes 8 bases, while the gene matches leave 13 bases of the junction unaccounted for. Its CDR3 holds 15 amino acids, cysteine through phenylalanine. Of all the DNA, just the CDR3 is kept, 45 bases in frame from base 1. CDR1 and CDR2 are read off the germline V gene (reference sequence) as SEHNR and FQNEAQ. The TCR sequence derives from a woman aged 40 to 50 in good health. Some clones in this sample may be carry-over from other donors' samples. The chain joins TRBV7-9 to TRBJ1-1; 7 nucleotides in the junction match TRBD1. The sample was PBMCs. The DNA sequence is TGTGCCAGCAGCTCTGAAAATCCGGGACAGCGGGAAGCTTTCTTT. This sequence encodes CASSSENPGQREAFF.